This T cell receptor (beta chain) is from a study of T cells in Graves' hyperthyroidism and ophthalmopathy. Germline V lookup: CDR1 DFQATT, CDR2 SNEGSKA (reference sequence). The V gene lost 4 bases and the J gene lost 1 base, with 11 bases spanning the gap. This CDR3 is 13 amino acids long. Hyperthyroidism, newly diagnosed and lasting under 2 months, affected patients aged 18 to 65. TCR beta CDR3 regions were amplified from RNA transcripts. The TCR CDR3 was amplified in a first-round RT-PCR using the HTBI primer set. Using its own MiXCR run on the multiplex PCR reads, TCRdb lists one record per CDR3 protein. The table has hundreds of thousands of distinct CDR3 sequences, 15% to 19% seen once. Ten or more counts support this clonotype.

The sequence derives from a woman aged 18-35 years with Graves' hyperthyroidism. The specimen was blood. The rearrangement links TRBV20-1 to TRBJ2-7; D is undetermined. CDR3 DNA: TGCAGTGCTACCCAGGACGAATCCTACGAGCAGTACTTC. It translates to CSATQDESYEQYF.